Below, one T cell receptor beta chain is given with its context. Its recognized antigen is unknown. It has no much larger one-base neighbor in the sample; base qualities were not kept. The immunoSEQ Assay, a bias-controlled multiplex PCR, was used to amplify TCRbeta CDR3 regions from genomic DNA. The original methods were these. The number of nucleated cells in each sample was estimated from the amplification of reference gene primers within the assay. Sequence reads were collapsed and filtered to measure the absolute abundance of every unique TCRbeta CDR3 rearrangement. For each sample, productive Simpson clonality was calculated by taking the square root of Simpson's diversity index across productive rearrangements. The table was pulled from immuneACCESS by TCRdb, which kept in-frame rearrangements only. Such tables lose some clones; where checked, under half of the loss comes from unresolved V genes, and the rest has no known cause. The V and J calls and the clone size are those of that table, but D and trimming were determined from the DNA. This sample gives over 150,000 clones in total; around 83% of them show up just once. Jointly, the top ten make up about 7.1% of the sample.

The data originate from a study of blood T cell repertoires in COVID-19 (dated by TCRdb to the early 2020s). Regarding the study in general: Samples covering the acute and convalescent phases of COVID-19 were provided by collaborators in the United States, Italy and Spain. The repertoires were released in a freely available public database intended as a resource for research on the immune response to SARS-CoV-2. Deeply sampled blood TCRbeta repertoires from subjects exposed to, actively infected with, or recovered from COVID-19 were included in the dataset. The sample metadata nearly always contained a de-identified subject ID, COVID-19 status, age in years and sex. Samples were obtained from the ongoing ImmuneRACE study (first 160 participants) and from some 1,200 subjects provided by 6 global collaborators. Where HLA class I and class II types were available, the types were taken from metadata supplied by the sample provider, not from assay-based typing. The prospective study material was composed of cDNA or gDNA derived from T cells, B-cell-depleted T cells, or PBMCs.

The study at large found these results: The quantity of clinical and demographic metadata differed by source and by participant and was supplied without curation.

Counted from cysteine to phenylalanine, this CDR3 has 17 amino acids. Only the CDR3 DNA stays, 51 bases, in frame from base 1. At the junction V is shortened by 5 bases and J by 0 bases, with 17 bases in between. Per the germline V gene (reference sequence), SEHNR is the CDR1 and FQNEAQ is the CDR2. One collaborating source in Seattle enrolled patients while the patients were actively infected and followed the patients over time throughout the course of disease. Whole blood was collected in K2EDTA tubes by collaborating institutions according to the institutions' own protocols. For TCRbeta analysis, collaborator samples were shipped as frozen whole blood, as isolated PBMCs, or as DNA extracted from either sample type.

The sequenced material came from peripheral blood. The clonotype comes from a woman between 65 and 79 years old with COVID-19, enrolled during active disease. The chain uses TRBV7-9 and TRBJ2-1; TRBD1 could be the D gene, as 6 bases match. The CDR3 reads as follows: CASSPRGPGSSYNEQFF. In nucleotides, the sequence is TGTGCCAGCAGCCCCAGGGGCCCGGGCAGCTCCTACAATGAGCAGTTCTTC.